This T cell receptor (beta chain) was sequenced during a study of shared clonotypes between healthy human individuals (TCRdb year 2020). Regarding the complete study: Three men and two women, aged 18 to 49 years, made up the cohort. For each donor, CD4 naive and CD4 memory were each given three plates, CD8 naive was given two plates, and CD8 memory was given one plate. To estimate repertoire size and how much clonotypes are shared between individuals, the study performed deep sequencing of blood TCR repertoires from five healthy adults. To increase sequencing depth and limit assay-specific biases, different laboratories used diverse techniques to prepare libraries and sequence TCR repertoires. Leukapheresis yielded between about 0.94 and 9 billion PBMCs per donor. The full study reports these points: Compared with non-shared clonotypes, the clonotypes found in all four sorted-subset donors had higher generation probabilities. Sampling was restricted to blood, and TCR repertoires in tissues likely differ from the TCR repertoires found in blood. Based on pairwise subsampling, the degree of clonotype sharing among donors was expected to be affected by sequencing depth. Sharing across four donors was observed for 5% to 6.5% of naive CD4, less than 4% of naive CD8, 2% to 2.5% of memory CD4, and less than 0.45% of memory CD8 clonotypes. The genetic and exposure-history diversity represented was limited by the small number of donors. Larger estimated clonotype richness was generally found for naive subsets than for memory subsets. Incomplete sequencing was indicated by rarefaction of sorted-subset datasets, despite the large sequencing depth.

The donors were healthy, HIV-negative adults with no recently reported acute infections or vaccinations. Every donor was a Caucasian adult residing in Nashville, Tennessee, USA. Magnetic negative selection was used to enrich CD4+ T cells, after which naive cells were positively selected on CD45RA and the negative fraction became the memory subset. After blood collection by leukapheresis, PBMCs were isolated using Ficoll-Histopaque density gradient centrifugation and then cryopreserved in the vapor phase of liquid nitrogen. Purity and quantity of every magnetically sorted T cell population were checked by analytical flow cytometry. Each sorted fraction had its genomic DNA isolated and then quantified by UV absorbance on a Nanodrop 2000c. Based on the germline V gene, the CDR1 and CDR2 sequences are SGDLS and YYNGEE. The CDR3 runs 13 residues from the cysteine to the phenylalanine. The entry retains the CDR3 DNA only, 39 bases that are in frame from base 1. V lost 0 bases and J lost 6 bases; the stretch between them is 10 bases long.

Notes on this clone: Its target antigen remains unknown. Per-nucleotide qualities are absent, and no much larger clonotype sits a single base away.

Using the deep immunoSEQ assay, TCR CDR3 regions were amplified from genomic DNA by multiplex PCR. Extracted genomic DNA from each cell subset was distributed evenly across all wells of several immunoSEQ 96-well plates, and each plate was treated as a replicate. For sorted subsets, about 200 ng genomic DNA, equal to about 30,000 T cell genomes, was loaded into each replicate PCR. Purified libraries were measured with a Qubit 3.0 fluorometer, size-checked on a Bioanalyzer 2100, and measured again with the KAPA Library Quantification kit. Every immunoSEQ 96-well plate was sequenced on a dedicated single-read 150-cycle Illumina NextSeq 550 flow cell. Regarding the original processing steps: Because the immunoSEQ output held only junctional sequences and lacked quality scores, the filtering could not match the filtering applied to full-length reads. To assign V/J genes and CDR3, sequences were annotated using PyIR, a Python wrapper for IgBLAST v1.9, with IMGT germline references. Reads were removed for weak V/J assignments (E-value above 1e-6), missing CDR3, stop codons, out-of-frame junctions, or ambiguous translated residues. V3J clonotypes were defined as sequences sharing an identical inferred V gene, J gene, and CDR3 amino acid sequence. The percentage overlap between two repertoires was calculated by dividing the number of shared unique clonotypes by the size of the smaller repertoire. Richness of each repertoire was evaluated using RTK rarefaction, the Chao1 estimator, and Recon v2.1 estimates of unobserved clonotypes. Generation probabilities were computed with OLGA for all TCRbeta clonotypes obtained by the gDNA method from four donors. Sourced from immuneACCESS, this table was stored by TCRdb with only in-frame sequences that have V and J called. A share of the clones is absent; for the studies checked, an unresolved V gene accounts for under half, and the remainder has no known explanation. Clone size and the V and J calls come from that table; the DNA yielded D and trimming. This sample gives about 2 million clones in total; 95% of them show up just once. The biggest ten clones account for about 0.13% of the sample.

The chain was built from TRBV9 and TRBJ2-7, with no reliable assignment of the D segment. The sequence was collected from a young man in good health. The sequencing input was naive CD4+ T cells sorted from blood. The cell subset or site label, read with the paper, signifies: CD45RA+ positively selected. The sequenced DNA is TGTGCCAGCAGCGTAGCTTCAAGGGCCGAGCAGTACTTC. Protein translation: CASSVASRAEQYF.